This T cell receptor beta chain was sequenced during a study of blood T cell repertoires in COVID-19. Study as a whole: Acute and convalescent COVID-19 samples came from the United States, Italy and Spain. The cDNA or gDNA used as material had been derived from T cells, B-cell-depleted T cells, or PBMCs.

The assay was immunoSEQ multiplex PCR, and TCRdb's table has in-frame clones only and misses some. The table includes 300,000 to 350,000 clones, around 90% detected once. The junction had 13 bases not matched to a gene; V was cut back by 10 bases and J by 1 base. CDR1 and CDR2 (germline): MNHNS, SASEGT. This CDR3 is built from 17 residues. Seattle patients were enrolled while actively infected and followed longitudinally. The TCR was taken from a woman aged 25 to 45 with COVID-19, enrolled during active disease. The chain links TRBV6-1 to TRBJ2-1, with TRBD2 matching 10 bases. The sequenced sample consisted of peripheral blood. In nucleotides, the CDR3 is TGTGCCACTAGTGAGGGAAGCGGGAGGGGATCCTACAATGAGCAGTTCTTC. This translates into CATSEGSGRGSYNEQFF.